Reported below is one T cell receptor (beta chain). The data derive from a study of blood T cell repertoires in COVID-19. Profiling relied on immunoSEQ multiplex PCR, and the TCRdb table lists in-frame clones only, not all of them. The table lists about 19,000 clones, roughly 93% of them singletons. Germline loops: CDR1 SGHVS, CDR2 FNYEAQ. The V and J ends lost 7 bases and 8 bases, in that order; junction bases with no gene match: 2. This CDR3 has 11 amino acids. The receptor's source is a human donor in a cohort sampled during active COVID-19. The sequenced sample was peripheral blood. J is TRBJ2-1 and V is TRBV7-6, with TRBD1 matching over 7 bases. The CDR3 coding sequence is TGTGCCAGCACTCAGGGGGATGAGCAGTTCTTC. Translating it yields CASTQGDEQFF.